One and the same sample provided the 20 T cell receptor beta chains below, sequenced in a study of CD8+ T cells in alopecia areata. TCR sequencing used cDNA made by reverse transcription of extracted RNA. Data came from immunoSEQ multiplex PCR; TCRdb stores just in-frame clones and leaves some out. The table lists about 64,000 clones, about 40% of them singletons. Sequenced material: NKG2D-low CD8+ T cells sorted from blood. Source of these receptors: a human donor with alopecia areata.

The V call is TRBV4-3, the J call TRBJ2-3; no clear D gene. The germline V gene encodes CDR1 LGHNA and CDR2 YSLEER. The CDR3 has 12 amino acids. V lost 1 base and J lost 8, with 7 bases in between. CDR3 in DNA: TGCGCCAGCAGCCAAGTAACGGGTACGCAGTATTTT. Protein sequence: CASSQVTGTQYF.

In its sample, this clone was seen a few times. V gene TRBV7-9 combines with J gene TRBJ2-6, with 8 positions matching TRBD1. Losses at the gene ends were 5 bases for V and 4 bases for J; bases not matched to a gene: 4. The CDR3 is 15 residues long. In germline, CDR1 is SEHNR, CDR2 FQNEAQ (reference sequence). The CDR3 spells CASSTTGAGANVLTF. The CDR3, as DNA: TGTGCCAGCAGCACGACAGGGGCCGGGGCCAACGTCCTGACTTTC.

This clone was counted a single time. V gene TRBV4-1 combines with J gene TRBJ2-7; D possibly corresponds to TRBD2 (5 bases). Looked up from germline, CDR1 is MGHRA and CDR2 is YSYEKL. The V end was cut by 0 bases, the J end by 0 bases, with 12 bases between. This CDR3 spans 16 amino acids. CDR3 sequence (DNA): TGCGCCAGCAGCCAAGAACGGGGATCCTTCTCCTACGAGCAGTACTTC. Its protein product is CASSQERGSFSYEQYF.

The chain is built from TRBV7-9 and TRBJ2-5, with 7 bases identical to TRBD1. CDR1 is SEHNR and CDR2 is FQNEAQ in the germline V gene (reference sequence). Trimming took 5 bases from V and 4 from J; bases not matched to a gene: 13. The CDR3 sequence is 16 residues long. CDR3 region: CASSNSRDSLGETQYF. CDR3 in DNA: TGTGCCAGCAGCAATAGCCGGGACAGCCTCGGAGAGACCCAGTACTTC.

This rearrangement joins TRBV20-1 to TRBJ2-7, with D unresolved. V was cut by 1 base and J by 3 bases, with 4 bases left in between. The germline V gene encodes CDR1 DFQATT and CDR2 SNEGSKA (reference sequence). This CDR3 spans 11 amino acids. CDR3 residues: CSARVSYEQYF. CDR3 sequence (DNA): TGCAGTGCTAGAGTGAGCTACGAGCAGTACTTC.

This clone has just a few counts. J is TRBJ2-5 and V is TRBV7-9; the match to TRBD2 covers 9 bases. The V gene end was trimmed by 5 bases and the J gene end by 5 bases; junction bases not matched to a gene: 9. The CDR3 loop spans 15 amino acids. Germline CDR1 reads SEHNR; CDR2 reads FQNEAQ (reference sequence). CDR3 region: CASSPPLAGFETQYF. For the CDR3, the DNA is TGTGCCAGCAGCCCCCCCCTAGCGGGGTTCGAGACCCAGTACTTC. Drawing the rest from reference TRBV7-9 and TRBJ2-5, the complete variable domain is DTGVSQNPRHKITKRGQNVTFRCDPISEHNRLYWYRQTLGQGPEFLTYFQNEAQLEKSRLLSDRFSAERPKGSFSTLEIQRTEQGDSAMYLCASSPPLAGFETQYFGPGTRLLVL.

The chain combines TRBV27 with TRBJ2-1; tentatively, D is TRBD1 (6 bases). The V end was cut by 6 bases, the J end by 8 bases, with 14 bases between. The CDR3 spans 13 residues. CDR1 MNHEY and CDR2 SMNVEV come from the germline V gene (reference sequence). This CDR3 reads CASSYQTGDEQFF. DNA for the CDR3: TGTGCCAGCAGCTACCAGACAGGTGATGAGCAGTTCTTC.

This clone has just a few counts. This sequence joins TRBV7-9 and TRBJ2-1; the D is unclear. The CDR3 has 16 amino acids. Germline V gene sequence: CDR1 SEHNR, CDR2 FQNEAQ (reference sequence). Deletions cut 1 base from V and 0 bases from J, with 10 bases between. The CDR3 DNA sequence: TGTGCCAGCAGCTTAGACGGGCCTAGCTCCTACAATGAGCAGTTCTTC. It translates to CASSLDGPSSYNEQFF.

A few counts support this clone. The CDR3 reads CASSPPPTGELFF. As DNA, the CDR3 is TGTGCCAGCTCACCACCGCCCACCGGGGAGCTGTTTTTT. The chain couples TRBV18 to TRBJ2-2; unclear D gene. Between the trimmed V and J ends, which lost 0 bases and 4 bases, there was a span of 3 bases. This CDR3 is 13 amino acids long. Germline V CDR1 and CDR2: KGHSH, LQKENI.

The chain recombines TRBV4-1 with TRBJ2-3, with unresolved D. There are 14 residues in the CDR3. Germline CDR1 MGHRA, CDR2 YSYEKL. The germline V and J ends were trimmed by 4 bases and 0 bases, with 8 bases remaining between them. The CDR3 coding sequence is TGCGCCAGCAGCCCCCTTCTCAGCACAGATACGCAGTATTTT. This gives the protein CASSPLLSTDTQYF.

This chain links TRBV29-1 with TRBJ2-7; TRBD2 matches 10 bases. Trimming took 4 bases from V and 3 from J; bases not matched to a gene: 6. The CDR3 runs 14 residues. From germline, CDR1 is SQVTM and CDR2 ANQGSEA. In DNA, the CDR3 is TGCAGCGTTGGGACTAGCGGAGACTACTACGAGCAGTACTTC. Its translation: CSVGTSGDYYEQYF.

This clone appeared a single time. The chain is built from TRBV5-4 and TRBJ2-3; no firm D call. V was trimmed by 4 bases and J by 0 bases, leaving 3 bases between them. CDR1 is SGHNT and CDR2 is YYREEE in the germline V gene (reference sequence). This CDR3 has 12 residues. Here the CDR3 DNA reads TGTGCCAGCAGCCAAAGCACAGATACGCAGTATTTT. Translated: CASSQSTDTQYF.

The chain has TRBV7-9 and TRBJ2-3; TRBD2 agrees at 9 bases. Germline CDR1 is SEHNR and CDR2 is FQNEAQ (reference sequence). The CDR3 is 15 residues long. The J segment lost 3 bases and the V segment lost 0 bases, leaving 1 base of the junction unmatched. The CDR3: CASSLALAGTDTQYF. DNA of the CDR3: TGTGCCAGCAGCTTAGCGCTAGCGGGAACAGATACGCAGTATTTT.

This clone was counted between two and nine times. The rearrangement joins TRBV29-1 to TRBJ1-2, with D perhaps matching TRBD1 (5 bases). This CDR3 is 12 amino acids long. Germline assignment: CDR1 SQVTM and CDR2 ANQGSEA. Between the trimmed V and J ends, which lost 3 bases and 4 bases, there was a span of 9 bases. The CDR3 sequence: CSVDTGSYGYTF. The CDR3 DNA reads TGCAGCGTTGACACAGGCTCCTATGGCTACACCTTC.

This chain uses TRBV30 with TRBJ2-7; D call uncertain. CDR3 length: 11 residues. The germline V gene encodes CDR1 GTSNPN and CDR2 SVGIG (reference sequence). Trimming stripped 0 bases from V and 9 bases from J, with 9 bases between. The CDR3 DNA reads as TGTGCCTGGAGTGTCCCCCTCAGGCAGTACTTC. The encoded protein is CAWSVPLRQYF.

This chain joins TRBV2 and TRBJ2-5, with D possibly matching TRBD2 (7 bases). CDR1 and CDR2 from the germline V gene are SNHLY and FYNNEI. The CDR3 spans 13 residues. Trimming took off 8 bases at V and 5 bases at J, with 15 bases between the two ends. Here the CDR3 reads CASDLQGGETQYF. DNA of the CDR3: TGTGCCAGCGACTTACAGGGAGGGGAGACCCAGTACTTC.

The table lists this clone with a few counts. The gene calls are TRBV11-2 and TRBJ2-1; D unresolved. V shed 6 bases and J shed 8 bases, with 11 bases lying between them. CDR3 length equals 12 residues. CDR1 and CDR2 from the germline V gene are SGHAT and FQNNGV. The CDR3 DNA is TGTGCCAGCAGTTATGTGCGAGATGAGCAGTTCTTC. Translation: CASSYVRDEQFF.

This chain uses TRBV4-3 with TRBJ2-1; D possibly corresponds to TRBD1 (6 bases). CDR3 length: 15 amino acids. The germline CDR1 and CDR2 sequences are LGHNA and YSLEER. Trimming shortened V by 2 bases and J by 2 bases, and 10 bases separated the two germline ends. CDR3 region: CASSQTGSPYNEQFF. CDR3 coding DNA: TGCGCCAGCAGCCAAACAGGGAGTCCCTACAATGAGCAGTTCTTC.

The V gene is TRBV4-1, the J gene TRBJ1-1; 9 nucleotides line up with TRBD1. The germline V gene has CDR1 MGHRA and CDR2 YSYEKL. The CDR3 is 14 residues long. Trimming removed 4 bases from V and 6 bases from J; junction bases left unmatched: 6. The CDR3 is CASSLGQGTAEAFF. CDR3 coding DNA: TGCGCCAGCAGCCTTGGACAGGGGACGGCTGAAGCTTTCTTT.

This clone was detected once. CDR3 loop: CSAKDYTSCFF. In DNA, the CDR3 is TGCAGTGCTAAAGACTATACGAGTTGCTTCTTC. The rearrangement links TRBV20-1 to TRBJ2-1, with D tentatively TRBD2 (5 bases). V was clipped by 4 bases and J by 16 bases, with 17 bases between them. CDR1 and CDR2 from the germline V gene are DFQATT and SNEGSKA (reference sequence). The CDR3 is 11 residues long.